The present TCR beta chain was sequenced within a study of Graves' ophthalmopathy and Graves' hyperthyroidism. V was trimmed by 0 bases and J by 7 bases, leaving 12 bases between them. The CDR3 covers 14 residues. The germline CDR1 and CDR2 sequences are MNHNY and SVGAGI (reference sequence). RNA transcripts provided the template for amplifying TCR beta CDR3 regions. The workflow started with a first-round RT-PCR run with HTBI primers and then moved on to a second-round multiplex PCR. TCRdb itself ran the multiplex PCR reads through MiXCR, one entry per CDR3 protein. The data hold about 1.2 million distinct CDR3 sequences, with about 38% observed a single time.

The TCR was taken from an adult man with Graves' hyperthyroidism. This chain connects TRBV6-6 to TRBJ1-1; no clear D gene. The sequenced material came from peripheral blood or thyroid tissue (not recorded which). CDR3 sequence reads: CASSYSGGLYEAFF. Here the CDR3 DNA reads TGTGCCAGCAGTTACTCGGGAGGGCTGTATGAAGCTTTCTTT.